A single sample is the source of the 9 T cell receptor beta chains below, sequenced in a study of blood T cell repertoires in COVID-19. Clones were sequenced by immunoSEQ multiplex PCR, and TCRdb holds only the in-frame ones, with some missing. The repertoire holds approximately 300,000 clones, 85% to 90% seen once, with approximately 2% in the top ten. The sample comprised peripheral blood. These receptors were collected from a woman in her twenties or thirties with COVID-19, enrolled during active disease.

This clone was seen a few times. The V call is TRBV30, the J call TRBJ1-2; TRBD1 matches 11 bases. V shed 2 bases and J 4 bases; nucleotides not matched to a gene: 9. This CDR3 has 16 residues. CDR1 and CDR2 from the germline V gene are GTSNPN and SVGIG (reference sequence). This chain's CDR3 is CAWSPGGTGGSYGYTF. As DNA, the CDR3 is TGTGCCTGGAGTCCGGGGGGGACAGGGGGTTCCTATGGCTACACCTTC. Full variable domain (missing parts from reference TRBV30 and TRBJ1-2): SQTIHQWPATLVQPVGSPLSLECTVEGTSNPNLYWYRQAAGRGLQLLFYSVGIGQISSEVPQNLSASRPQDRQFILSSKKLLLSDSGFYLCAWSPGGTGGSYGYTFGSGTRLTVV.

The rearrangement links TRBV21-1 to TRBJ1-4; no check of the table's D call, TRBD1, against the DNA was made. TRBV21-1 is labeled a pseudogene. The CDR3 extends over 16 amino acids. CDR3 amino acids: CASRTGRTEGNEKLFF. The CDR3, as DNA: TGTGCCAGCAGGACAGGGCGAACGGAGGGTAATGAAAAACTGTTTTTT.

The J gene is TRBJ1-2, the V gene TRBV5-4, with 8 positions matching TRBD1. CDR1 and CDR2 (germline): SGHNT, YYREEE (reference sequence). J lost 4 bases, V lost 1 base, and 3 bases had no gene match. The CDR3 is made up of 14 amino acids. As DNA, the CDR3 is TGTGCCAGCAGCTTGCAGGGGGCCGGCTATGGCTACACCTTC. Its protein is CASSLQGAGYGYTF.

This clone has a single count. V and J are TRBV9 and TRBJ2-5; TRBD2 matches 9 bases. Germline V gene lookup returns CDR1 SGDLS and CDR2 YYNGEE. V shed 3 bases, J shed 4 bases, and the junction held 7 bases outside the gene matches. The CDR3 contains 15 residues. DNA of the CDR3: TGTGCCAGCAGCGGGGGGCTAGCGGGGTTAGAGACCCAGTACTTC. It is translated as CASSGGLAGLETQYF.

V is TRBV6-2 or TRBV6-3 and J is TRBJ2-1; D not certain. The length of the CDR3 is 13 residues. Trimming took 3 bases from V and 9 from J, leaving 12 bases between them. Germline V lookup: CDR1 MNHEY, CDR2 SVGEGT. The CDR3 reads CASSYGWAVEQFF. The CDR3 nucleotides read TGTGCCAGCAGTTATGGGTGGGCCGTTGAGCAGTTCTTC.

The CDR3 DNA follows: TGTGCCAGCACGGGTAGCGGGGGGTTCTATGAGCAGTTCTTC. It is translated as CASTGSGGFYEQFF. V usage is TRBV2 and J usage is TRBJ2-1, with 10 bases identical to TRBD2. CDR1 and CDR2 (germline): SNHLY, FYNNEI. This CDR3 has 14 amino acids. The J segment lost 8 bases and the V segment lost 7 bases, leaving 8 bases of the junction unmatched.

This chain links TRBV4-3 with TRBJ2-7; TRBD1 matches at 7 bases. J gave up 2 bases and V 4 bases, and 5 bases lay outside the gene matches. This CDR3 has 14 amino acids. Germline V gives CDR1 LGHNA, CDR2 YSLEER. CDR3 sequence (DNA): TGCGCCAGCAGCCCCCGACAGGGACCCTACGAGCAGTACTTC. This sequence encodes CASSPRQGPYEQYF.

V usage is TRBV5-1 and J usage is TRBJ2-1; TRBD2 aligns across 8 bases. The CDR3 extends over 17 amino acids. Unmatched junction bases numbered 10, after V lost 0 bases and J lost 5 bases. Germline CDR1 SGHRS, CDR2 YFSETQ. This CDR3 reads CASSLASSGVRNNEQFF. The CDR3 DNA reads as TGCGCCAGCAGCTTGGCCAGTAGCGGGGTCAGAAACAATGAGCAGTTCTTC.

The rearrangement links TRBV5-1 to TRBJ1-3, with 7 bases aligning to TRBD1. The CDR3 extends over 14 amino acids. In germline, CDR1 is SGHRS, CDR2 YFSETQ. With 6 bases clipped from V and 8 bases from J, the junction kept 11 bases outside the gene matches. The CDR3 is CASTRGGDGDTIYF. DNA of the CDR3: TGCGCCAGCACCCGAGGGGGCGATGGGGACACCATATATTTT. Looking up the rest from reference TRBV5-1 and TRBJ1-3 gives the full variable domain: KAGVTQTPRYLIKTRGQQVTLSCSPISGHRSVSWYQQTPGQGLQFLFEYFSETQRNKGNFPGRFSGRQFSNSRSEMNVSTLELGDSALYLCASTRGGDGDTIYFGEGSWLTVV.